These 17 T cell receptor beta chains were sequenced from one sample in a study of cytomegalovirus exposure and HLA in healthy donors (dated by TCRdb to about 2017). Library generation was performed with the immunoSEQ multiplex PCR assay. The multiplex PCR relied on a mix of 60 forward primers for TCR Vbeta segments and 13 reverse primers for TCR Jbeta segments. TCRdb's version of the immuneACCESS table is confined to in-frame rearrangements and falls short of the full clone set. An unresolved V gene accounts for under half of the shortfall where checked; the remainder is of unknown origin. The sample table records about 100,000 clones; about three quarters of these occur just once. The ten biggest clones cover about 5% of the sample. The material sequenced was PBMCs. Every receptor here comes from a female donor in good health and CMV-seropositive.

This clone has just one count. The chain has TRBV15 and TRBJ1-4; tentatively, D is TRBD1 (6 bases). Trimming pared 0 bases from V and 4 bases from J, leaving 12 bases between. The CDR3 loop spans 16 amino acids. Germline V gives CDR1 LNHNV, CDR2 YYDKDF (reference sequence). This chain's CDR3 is CATSRDQGSHNEKLFF. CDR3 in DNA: TGTGCCACCAGCAGAGATCAGGGGAGTCATAATGAAAAACTGTTTTTT.

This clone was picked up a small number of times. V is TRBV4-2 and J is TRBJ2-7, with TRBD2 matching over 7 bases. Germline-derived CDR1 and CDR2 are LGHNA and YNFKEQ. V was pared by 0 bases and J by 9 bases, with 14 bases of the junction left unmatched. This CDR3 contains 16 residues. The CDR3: CASSQDEGTTSFGQYF. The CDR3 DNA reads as TGTGCCAGCAGCCAAGATGAGGGGACTACGTCATTTGGGCAGTACTTC.

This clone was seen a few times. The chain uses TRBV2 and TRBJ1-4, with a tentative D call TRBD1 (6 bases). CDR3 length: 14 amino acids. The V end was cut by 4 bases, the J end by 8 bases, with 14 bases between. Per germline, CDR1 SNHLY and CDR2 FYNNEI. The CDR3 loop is CASSGDRLREKLFF. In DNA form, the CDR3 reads TGTGCCAGCAGTGGCGACAGGCTAAGGGAAAAACTGTTTTTT.

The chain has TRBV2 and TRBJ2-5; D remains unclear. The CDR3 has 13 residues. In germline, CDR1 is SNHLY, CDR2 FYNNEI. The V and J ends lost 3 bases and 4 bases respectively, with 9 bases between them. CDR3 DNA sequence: TGTGCCAGCAGTGATGTCCGTAGAGAGACCCAGTACTTC. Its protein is CASSDVRRETQYF. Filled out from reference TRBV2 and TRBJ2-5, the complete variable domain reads EPEVTQTPSHQVTQMGQEVILRCVPISNHLYFYWYRQILGQKVEFLVSFYNNEISEKSEIFDDQFSVERPDGSNFTLKIRSTKLEDSAMYFCASSDVRRETQYFGPGTRLLVL.

The CDR3 nucleotides read TGTGCCAGCAGTTCACTAGCGGGGGAGCAAGAGACCCAGTACTTC. It encodes CASSSLAGEQETQYF. This sequence joins TRBV6-6 and TRBJ2-5; 11 bases are a match to TRBD2. Germline values: CDR1 MNHNY, CDR2 SVGAGI (reference sequence). This CDR3 has 15 residues. J gave up 2 bases and V 4 bases, and 3 bases lay outside the gene matches.

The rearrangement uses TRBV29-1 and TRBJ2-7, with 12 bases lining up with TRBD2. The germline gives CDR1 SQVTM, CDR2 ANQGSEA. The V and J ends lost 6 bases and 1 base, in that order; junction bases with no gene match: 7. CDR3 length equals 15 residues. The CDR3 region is CSVDLGTSGSYEQYF. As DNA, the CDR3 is TGCAGCGTGGACCTAGGGACTAGCGGGTCCTACGAGCAGTACTTC.

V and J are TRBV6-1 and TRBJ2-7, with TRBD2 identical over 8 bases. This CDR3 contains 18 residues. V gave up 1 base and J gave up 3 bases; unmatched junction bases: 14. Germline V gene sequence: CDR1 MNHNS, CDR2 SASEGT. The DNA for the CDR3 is TGTGCCAGCAGTGAAGTCGCACCCAACCAGCGGGAGAGCTACGAGCAGTACTTC. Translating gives CASSEVAPNQRESYEQYF.

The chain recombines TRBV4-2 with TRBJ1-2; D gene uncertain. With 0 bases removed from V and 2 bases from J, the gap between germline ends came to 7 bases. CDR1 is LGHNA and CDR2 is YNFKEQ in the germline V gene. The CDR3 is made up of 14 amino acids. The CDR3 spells CASSQDVGNYGYTF. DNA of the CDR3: TGTGCCAGCAGCCAAGATGTCGGGAACTATGGCTACACCTTC.

CDR3 bases: TGCAGTGCTAGATCCCTTTACGAGCAGTACTTC. Translation: CSARSLYEQYF. The V call is TRBV20-1, the J call TRBJ2-7, with no clear D. The V end lost 2 bases, the J end lost 4 bases, and 6 bases lay between the germline ends. This CDR3 region has 11 residues. Germline CDR1 DFQATT, CDR2 SNEGSKA (reference sequence).

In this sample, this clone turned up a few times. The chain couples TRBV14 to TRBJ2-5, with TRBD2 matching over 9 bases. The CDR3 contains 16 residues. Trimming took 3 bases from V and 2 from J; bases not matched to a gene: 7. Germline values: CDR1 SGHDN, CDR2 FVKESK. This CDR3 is CASSHQRGAGQETQYF. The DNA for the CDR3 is TGTGCCAGCAGCCACCAGCGGGGGGCGGGACAAGAGACCCAGTACTTC.

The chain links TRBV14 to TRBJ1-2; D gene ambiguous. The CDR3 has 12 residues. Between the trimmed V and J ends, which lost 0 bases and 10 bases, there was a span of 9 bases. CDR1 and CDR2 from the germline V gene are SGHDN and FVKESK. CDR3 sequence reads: CASSQERVVYTF. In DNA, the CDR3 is TGTGCCAGCAGCCAAGAACGGGTCGTCTACACCTTC.

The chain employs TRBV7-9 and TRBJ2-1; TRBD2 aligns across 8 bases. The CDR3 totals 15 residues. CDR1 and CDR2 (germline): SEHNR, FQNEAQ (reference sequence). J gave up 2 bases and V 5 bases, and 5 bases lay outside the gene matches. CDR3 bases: TGTGCCAGCAGCGCCAGGCGGGGGGCCTACAATGAGCAGTTCTTC. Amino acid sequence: CASSARRGAYNEQFF.

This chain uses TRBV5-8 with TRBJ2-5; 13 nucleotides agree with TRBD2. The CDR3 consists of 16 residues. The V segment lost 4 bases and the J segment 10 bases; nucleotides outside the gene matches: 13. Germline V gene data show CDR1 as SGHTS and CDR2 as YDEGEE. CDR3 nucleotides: TGTGCCAGCAGCCTAGGACTAGCGGGAGATTCTTCTGTCCAGTACTTC. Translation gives CASSLGLAGDSSVQYF.

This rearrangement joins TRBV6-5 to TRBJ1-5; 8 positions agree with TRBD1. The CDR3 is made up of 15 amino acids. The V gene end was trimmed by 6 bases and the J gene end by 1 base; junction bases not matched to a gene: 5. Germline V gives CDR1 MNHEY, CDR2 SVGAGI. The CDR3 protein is CASRTDRGSNQPQHF. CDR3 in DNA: TGTGCCAGCAGAACCGACAGGGGCAGCAATCAGCCCCAGCATTTT.

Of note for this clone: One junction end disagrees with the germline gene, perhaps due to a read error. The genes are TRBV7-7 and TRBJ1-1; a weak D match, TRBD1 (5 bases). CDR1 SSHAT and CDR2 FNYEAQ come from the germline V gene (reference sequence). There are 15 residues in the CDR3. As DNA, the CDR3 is TGTGCTAGCAGCCTCCTCAGGGCGGGGGACACTGAAGCTTTCTTT. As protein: CASSLLRAGDTEAFF.

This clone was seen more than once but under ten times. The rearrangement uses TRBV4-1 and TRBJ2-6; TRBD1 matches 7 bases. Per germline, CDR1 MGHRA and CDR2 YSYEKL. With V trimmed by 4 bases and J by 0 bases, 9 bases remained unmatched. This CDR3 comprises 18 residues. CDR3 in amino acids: CASSRTPGQRSGANVLTF. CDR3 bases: TGCGCCAGCAGCCGGACTCCGGGACAGCGCTCTGGGGCCAACGTCCTGACTTTC.

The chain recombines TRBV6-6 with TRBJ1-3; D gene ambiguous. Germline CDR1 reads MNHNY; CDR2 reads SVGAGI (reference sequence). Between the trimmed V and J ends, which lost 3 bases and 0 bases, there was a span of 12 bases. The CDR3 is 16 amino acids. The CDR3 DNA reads TGTGCCAGCAGTTATAATCCCCCAGGCTCTGGAAACACCATATATTTT. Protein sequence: CASSYNPPGSGNTIYF.